This TCR beta chain was documented in a study of PD-L1 blockade in urothelial cancer. Study summary: Among blood samples, the median T cell count was approximately 150,000. Study observations and caveats: For durable-benefit patients, tumor-associated blood clones expanded more at 3 weeks.

The investigators introduced synthetic TCR analog templates into each PCR as spikes. Repertoires were generated with immunoSEQ multiplex PCR, while TCRdb's copy carries only in-frame clones and drops some. The table includes some 49,000 clones, nearly 90% detected once. For this clone: Its antigen remains unidentified.

The material sequenced was PBMCs, taken around atezolizumab (anti-PD-L1) treatment. This clonotype was obtained from a man in his fifties or sixties with urothelial cancer.

CDR3 in amino acids: CASSLAPGGQNSPLHF. Written as DNA, the CDR3 is TGCGCCAGCAGCTTGGCCCCCGGTGGACAAAATTCACCCCTCCACTTT. V is TRBV5-1 and J is TRBJ1-6, with a tentative D call TRBD1 (5 bases). CDR1 is SGHRS and CDR2 is YFSETQ in the germline V gene. This CDR3 is built from 16 residues. V lost 0 bases and J lost 7, with 14 bases in between.